The 11 T cell receptor beta chains presented below share a single source sample, sequenced in a study of shared clonotypes between healthy human individuals. Using immunoSEQ multiplex PCR, the repertoire was profiled, and TCRdb retains in-frame clones only, with some absent. The repertoire has some 1,600,000 clones, 95% to 99% of them found once; the top ten carry about 0.4%. Sequencing input: naive CD4+ T cells sorted from blood. Subset indicated: CD45RA+ positively selected. Source of these receptors: a man aged 25-40 years in good health.

This rearrangement joins TRBV7-8 to TRBJ2-1; tentatively, D is TRBD1 (6 bases). V shed 4 bases and J shed 4 bases, with 17 bases lying between them. Per the germline V gene, CDR1 is SGHVS and CDR2 is FQNEAQ. This CDR3 is 16 amino acids long. The CDR3 DNA follows: TGTGCCAGCAGCTCAGCAGGGGCAGAAATTTACAATGAGCAGTTCTTC. Protein product: CASSSAGAEIYNEQFF.

This clone was seen just once. The rearrangement links TRBV9 to TRBJ2-5; 7 nucleotides align to TRBD2. V was pared by 1 base and J by 0 bases, with 21 bases of the junction left unmatched. The CDR3 spans 21 residues. Germline lookup yields CDR1 SGDLS and CDR2 YYNGEE. Written as DNA, the CDR3 is TGTGCCAGCAGCGTATCGACATTATCCGCGGGAGCCGGGGGGAACCAAGAGACCCAGTACTTC. This sequence encodes CASSVSTLSAGAGGNQETQYF.

The chain carries TRBV5-8 and TRBJ1-1, with 12 positions matching TRBD1. V gave up 5 bases and J gave up 9 bases; unmatched junction bases: 2. CDR3 length: 12 amino acids. Germline V gene data show CDR1 as SGHTS and CDR2 as YDEGEE. The CDR3 coding sequence is TGTGCCAGCAGGGGACAGGGGGCTCAAGCTTTCTTT. Translated, it gives CASRGQGAQAFF.

The chain uses TRBV2 and TRBJ1-4; 9 nucleotides match TRBD1. Losses at the gene ends were 5 bases for V and 5 bases for J; bases not matched to a gene: 9. The CDR3 sequence is 16 residues long. Germline-derived CDR1 and CDR2 are SNHLY and FYNNEI. CDR3 nucleotide sequence: TGTGCCAGCAGTCAGGACAGGGGCGGGGTGAATGAAAAACTGTTTTTT. Its translation: CASSQDRGGVNEKLFF. The full variable domain, with the rest looked up from reference TRBV2 and TRBJ1-4, is EPEVTQTPSHQVTQMGQEVILRCVPISNHLYFYWYRQILGQKVEFLVSFYNNEISEKSEIFDDQFSVERPDGSNFTLKIRSTKLEDSAMYFCASSQDRGGVNEKLFFGSGTQLSVL.

The rearrangement joins TRBV18 to TRBJ2-1; tentatively, D is TRBD1 (7 bases). V was cut by 5 bases and J by 0 bases, with 17 bases left in between. CDR1 KGHSH and CDR2 LQKENI come from the germline V gene. The CDR3 spans 17 residues. This CDR3 is CASSTSRQGGSYNEQFF. The DNA for the CDR3 is TGTGCCAGCTCAACCTCGAGGCAGGGGGGCTCCTACAATGAGCAGTTCTTC. The whole variable domain, remainder taken from reference TRBV18 and TRBJ2-1, is NAGVMQNPRHLVRRRGQEARLRCSPMKGHSHVYWYRQLPEEGLKFMVYLQKENIIDESGMPKERFSAEFPKEGPSILRIQQVVRGDSAAYFCASSTSRQGGSYNEQFFGPGTRLTVL.

This chain connects TRBV18 to TRBJ2-1; tentatively, D is TRBD2 (5 bases). From germline, CDR1 is KGHSH and CDR2 LQKENI. The CDR3 loop spans 14 amino acids. The ends were cut back, 4 bases at V and 6 bases at J, with 13 bases in the middle. The CDR3 nucleotides are TGTGCCAGCTCACGGCTCGGACTCCTCAATGAGCAGTTCTTC. This translates into CASSRLGLLNEQFF.

The CDR3 DNA reads TGTGCCAGCAGTTCGCCCACAACCTTAGCCAAAAACATTCAGTACTTC. Amino acid sequence: CASSSPTTLAKNIQYF. The V and J genes are TRBV28 and TRBJ2-4; D unclear. CDR1 is MDHEN, CDR2 SYDVKM, per germline. V lost 4 bases and J lost 0, with 13 bases in between. This CDR3 is built from 16 residues.

V is TRBV19 and J is TRBJ2-1, with 8 bases that match TRBD1. CDR1 and CDR2 (germline): LNHDA, SQIVND (reference sequence). The V and J ends lost 7 bases and 0 bases, in that order; junction bases with no gene match: 2. This CDR3 has 14 residues. This CDR3 reads CASTDRGSYNEQFF. DNA of the CDR3: TGTGCCAGTACCGACAGGGGCTCCTACAATGAGCAGTTCTTC.

The count of this clone is one. The V call is TRBV9, the J call TRBJ1-1, with D perhaps TRBD1 (5 bases). Germline V lookup: CDR1 SGDLS, CDR2 YYNGEE. The CDR3 is 14 amino acids. V shed 1 base and J shed 3 bases, with 10 bases lying between them. The CDR3, as DNA: TGTGCCAGCAGCGTATCAGGGAGGGACACTGAAGCTTTCTTT. It encodes CASSVSGRDTEAFF.

The V gene is TRBV28, the J gene TRBJ2-1; D unresolved. V was shortened by 0 bases and J by 3 bases, with 12 bases between the two germline ends. Germline CDR1 and CDR2: MDHEN and SYDVKM. This CDR3 contains 16 residues. The chain's CDR3 is CASSLWVEIGYNEQFF. CDR3 coding DNA: TGTGCCAGCAGTTTATGGGTGGAAATAGGCTACAATGAGCAGTTCTTC.

V usage is TRBV5-5 and J usage is TRBJ2-7; 10 bases are a match to TRBD2. The CDR3 consists of 14 residues. Germline V gene lookup returns CDR1 SGHKS and CDR2 YYEKEE (reference sequence). The V segment lost 4 bases and the J segment 1 base; nucleotides outside the gene matches: 2. CDR3 DNA sequence: TGTGCCAGCAGCCGTAGCGGGAGGTCCTACGAGCAGTACTTC. This codes for CASSRSGRSYEQYF.